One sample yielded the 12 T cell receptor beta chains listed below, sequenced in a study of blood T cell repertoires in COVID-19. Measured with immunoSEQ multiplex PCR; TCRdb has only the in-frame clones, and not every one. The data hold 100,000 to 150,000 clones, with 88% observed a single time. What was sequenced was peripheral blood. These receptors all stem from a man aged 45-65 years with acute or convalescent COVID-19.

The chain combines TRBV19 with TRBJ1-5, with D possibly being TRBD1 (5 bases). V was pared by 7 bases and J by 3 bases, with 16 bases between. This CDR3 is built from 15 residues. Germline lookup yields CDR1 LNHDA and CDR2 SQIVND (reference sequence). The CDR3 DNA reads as TGTGCCAGTACAGTCAGGGTGTGGTCCAATCAGCCCCAGCATTTT. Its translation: CASTVRVWSNQPQHF.

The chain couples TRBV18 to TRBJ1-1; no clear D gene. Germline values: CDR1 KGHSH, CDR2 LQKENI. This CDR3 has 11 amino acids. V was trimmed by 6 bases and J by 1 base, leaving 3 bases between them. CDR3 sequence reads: CASSANTEAFF. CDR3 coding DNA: TGTGCCAGCTCGGCGAACACTGAAGCTTTCTTT.

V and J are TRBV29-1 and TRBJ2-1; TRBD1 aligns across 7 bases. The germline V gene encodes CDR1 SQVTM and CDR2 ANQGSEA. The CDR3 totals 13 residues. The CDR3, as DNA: TGCAGTGCTAAGGGGGCTAGCTTGTATGAGCAGTTCTTC. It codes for CSAKGASLYEQFF.

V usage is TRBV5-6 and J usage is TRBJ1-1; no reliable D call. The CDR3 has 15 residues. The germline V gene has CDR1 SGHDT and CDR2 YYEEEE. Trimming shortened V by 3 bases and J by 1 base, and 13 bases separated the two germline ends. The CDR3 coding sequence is TGTGCCAGCAGCTCCACCCGGGGAGGGAACACTGAAGCTTTCTTT. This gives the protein CASSSTRGGNTEAFF.

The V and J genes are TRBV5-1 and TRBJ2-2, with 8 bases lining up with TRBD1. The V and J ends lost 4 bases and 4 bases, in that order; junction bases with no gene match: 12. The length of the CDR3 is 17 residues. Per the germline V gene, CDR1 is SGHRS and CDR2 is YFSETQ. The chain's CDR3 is CASSPNAGQGPTGELFF. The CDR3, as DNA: TGCGCCAGCAGCCCTAATGCCGGACAGGGCCCCACCGGGGAGCTGTTTTTT.

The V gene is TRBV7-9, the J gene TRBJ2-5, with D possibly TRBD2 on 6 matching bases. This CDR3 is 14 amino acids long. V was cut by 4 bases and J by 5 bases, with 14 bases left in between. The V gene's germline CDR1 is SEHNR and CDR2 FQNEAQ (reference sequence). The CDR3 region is CASSYRDSRETQYF. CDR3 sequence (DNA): TGTGCCAGCAGCTACCGGGACTCACGGGAGACCCAGTACTTC.

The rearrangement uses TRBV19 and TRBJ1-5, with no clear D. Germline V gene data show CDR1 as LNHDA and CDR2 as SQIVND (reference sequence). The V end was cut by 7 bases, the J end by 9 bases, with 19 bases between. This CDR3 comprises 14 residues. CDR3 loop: CASTHSVGGLPQHF. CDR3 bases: TGTGCCAGTACCCACTCAGTGGGCGGGCTGCCCCAGCATTTT. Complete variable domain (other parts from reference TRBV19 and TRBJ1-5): DGGITQSPKYLFRKEGQNVTLSCEQNLNHDAMYWYRQDPGQGLRLIYYSQIVNDFQKGDIAEGYSVSREKKESFPLTVTSAQKNPTAFYLCASTHSVGGLPQHFGDGTRLSIL.

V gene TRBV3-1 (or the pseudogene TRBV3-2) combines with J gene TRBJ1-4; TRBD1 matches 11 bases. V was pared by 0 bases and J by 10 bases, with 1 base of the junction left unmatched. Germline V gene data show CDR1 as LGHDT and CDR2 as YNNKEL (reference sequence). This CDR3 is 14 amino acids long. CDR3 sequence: CASSQEGTGGKLFF. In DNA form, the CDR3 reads TGTGCCAGCAGCCAAGAGGGGACAGGGGGAAAACTGTTTTTT.

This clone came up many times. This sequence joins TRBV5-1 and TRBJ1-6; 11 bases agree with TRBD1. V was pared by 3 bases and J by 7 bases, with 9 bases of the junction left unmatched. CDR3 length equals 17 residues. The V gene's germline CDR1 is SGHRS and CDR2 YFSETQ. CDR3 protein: CASSSGQGAPANSPLHF. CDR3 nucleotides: TGCGCCAGCAGCTCAGGACAGGGGGCGCCAGCCAATTCACCCCTCCACTTT.

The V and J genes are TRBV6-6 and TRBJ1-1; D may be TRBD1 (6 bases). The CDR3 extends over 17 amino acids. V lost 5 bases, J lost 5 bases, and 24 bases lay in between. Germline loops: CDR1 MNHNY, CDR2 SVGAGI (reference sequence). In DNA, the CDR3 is TGTGCCAGCAGTCAAACCCTATATCCAGGGGCAGGTACTGAAGCTTTCTTT. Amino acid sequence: CASSQTLYPGAGTEAFF.

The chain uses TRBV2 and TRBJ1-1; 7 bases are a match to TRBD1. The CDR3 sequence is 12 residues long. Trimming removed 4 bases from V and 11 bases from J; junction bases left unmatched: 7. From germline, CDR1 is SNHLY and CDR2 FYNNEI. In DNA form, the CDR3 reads TGTGCCAGCAGTGTCGACAGGGCGGGGGCTTTCTTT. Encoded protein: CASSVDRAGAFF. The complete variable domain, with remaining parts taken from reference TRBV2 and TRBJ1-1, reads EPEVTQTPSHQVTQMGQEVILRCVPISNHLYFYWYRQILGQKVEFLVSFYNNEISEKSEIFDDQFSVERPDGSNFTLKIRSTKLEDSAMYFCASSVDRAGAFFGQGTRLTVV.

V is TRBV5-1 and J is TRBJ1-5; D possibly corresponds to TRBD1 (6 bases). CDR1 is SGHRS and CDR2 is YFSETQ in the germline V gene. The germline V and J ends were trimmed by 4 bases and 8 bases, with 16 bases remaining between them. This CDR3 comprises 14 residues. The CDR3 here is CASSPEGQPKPQHF. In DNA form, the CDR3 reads TGCGCCAGCAGCCCTGAGGGACAACCCAAGCCCCAGCATTTT.